Listed here is a single T cell receptor (beta chain). Its target is not known. Libraries were prepared by immunoSEQ multiplex PCR; TCRdb keeps only in-frame clonotypes and omits some of them. The sample shows 25,000 to 35,000 clones, around 96% of them seen only once. Germline V gives CDR1 SEHNR, CDR2 FQNEAQ (reference sequence). Trimming left V 4 bases short and J 7 bases short, with 14 bases between. The CDR3 consists of 14 residues. The sample comes from a study of T cell clones after liver transplantation. Overall study: HCV positivity affected three of eight recipients; the rest lacked autoimmune or viral indications. Tolerant meant at least one year fully off immunosuppression without liver enzymes above twice normal. Points from the study as a whole: Compared with third party-reactive sequences, donor-reactive ones declined more, independent of withdrawal success. A significant post-transplant drop in circulating graft-donor-reactive CD4 TCRbeta sequences occurred in most of the 8 subjects.

The sequence came from a human patient who received a liver transplant. Some T cells could come from the graft donor. The rearrangement uses TRBV7-9 and TRBJ2-1; D remains unclear. The sample was CD8+ T cells from blood, taken 12 months after liver transplant. CDR3 DNA sequence: TGTGCCAGCAGCTCGACGGAATTAGGAAATGAGCAGTTCTTC. Translating gives CASSSTELGNEQFF.